This entry is about one T cell receptor (beta chain). Produced via immunoSEQ multiplex PCR; TCRdb's table is partial and in-frame only. The profile covers 85,000 to 130,000 clones, with about nine tenths appearing a single time and almost 0.95% taken by the ten largest. This entry is derived from a study of PD-L1 blockade in urothelial cancer. Study-wide background: Bladder-origin urothelial cancer in males described about 85% of the 29 patients.

V gave up 7 bases and J gave up 14 bases; unmatched junction bases: 18. The CDR3 has 15 residues. Germline CDR1 SNHLY, CDR2 FYNNEI. The sample was PBMCs, taken around atezolizumab (anti-PD-L1) treatment. This sequence originates from a woman at least 80 years old with urothelial cancer. The chain is built from TRBV2 and TRBJ2-1, with 9 positions matching TRBD2. This CDR3 is CASISGRRSDWAEFF. CDR3 DNA: TGTGCCAGCATTAGCGGGAGACGAAGCGATTGGGCTGAGTTCTTC.